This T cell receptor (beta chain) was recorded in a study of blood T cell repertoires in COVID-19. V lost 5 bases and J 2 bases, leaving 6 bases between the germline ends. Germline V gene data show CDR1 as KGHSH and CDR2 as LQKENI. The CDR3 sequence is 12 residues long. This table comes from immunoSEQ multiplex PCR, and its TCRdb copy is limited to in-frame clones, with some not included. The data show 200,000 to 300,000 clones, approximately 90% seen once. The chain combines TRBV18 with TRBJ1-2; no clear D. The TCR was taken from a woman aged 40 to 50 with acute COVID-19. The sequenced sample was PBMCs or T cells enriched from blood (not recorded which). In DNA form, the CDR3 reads TGTGCCAGCTCAACAAACAACTATGGCTACACCTTC. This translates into CASSTNNYGYTF.